One and the same sample provided the 16 T cell receptor beta chains below, sequenced in a study of OX40 agonist ivuxolimab in advanced cancers. Receptor libraries were prepared by the immunoSEQ multiplex PCR assay. Drawn from immuneACCESS, this table holds only the in-frame rearrangements with V and J called that TCRdb kept. Clones are partly lost; checked studies trace under half to an unresolved V gene and leave the rest unexplained. The sample table records about 71,000 clones; 84% of these occur just once. The ten largest clones capture around 0.75% of the sample. The source material was CD4+ or CD8+ T cells sorted from blood, sampled in a trial of the OX40 agonist ivuxolimab. These receptors were taken from an adult with an advanced solid tumor such as melanoma, head and neck, liver or kidney cancer.

Remarks on this clone: The junction departs from germline at one end; a sequencing error may be responsible. V gene TRBV11-2 combines with J gene TRBJ1-3; weak D call: TRBD1 (5 bases). Germline V gives CDR1 SGHAT, CDR2 FQNNGV. The CDR3 contains 16 residues. CDR3 nucleotide sequence: TGTGCCAGCAGCCTAGAATTTGGGGGGACTGGAAACACCATATATTTT. Translation: CASSLEFGGTGNTIYF.

The chain couples TRBV18 to TRBJ1-5, with no clear D. Germline assignment: CDR1 KGHSH and CDR2 LQKENI. CDR3 size: 14 residues. V dropped 2 bases and J dropped 2 bases, with 7 bases sitting between them. CDR3 amino acids: CASSPRQGNQPQHF. Written as DNA, the CDR3 is TGTGCCAGCTCACCAAGGCAGGGCAATCAGCCCCAGCATTTT.

The CDR3 protein is CASSRTGGHNSYEQYF. The DNA of the CDR3 is TGTGCCAGCAGCCGGACAGGGGGCCATAACTCCTACGAGCAGTACTTC. V gene TRBV7-2 combines with J gene TRBJ2-7; 11 bases line up with TRBD1. The CDR3 length is 16 residues. CDR1 and CDR2 (germline): SGHTA, FQGNSA. V was clipped by 5 bases and J by 0 bases; unmatched bases: 6.

The chain joins TRBV6-1 to TRBJ1-1; the D is unclear. The V gene lost 2 bases and the J gene lost 8 bases, with 9 bases spanning the gap. Germline assignment: CDR1 MNHNS and CDR2 SASEGT. The CDR3 is 12 amino acids. CDR3 region: CASSEFSREAFF. The CDR3 nucleotides are TGTGCCAGCAGTGAATTTAGTCGAGAAGCTTTCTTT.

CDR3 protein: CASSPGTGVNQPQHF. The CDR3 bases are TGTGCCAGCAGCCCCGGGACAGGGGTTAATCAGCCCCAGCATTTT. This rearrangement joins TRBV6-1 to TRBJ1-5, with 10 bases identical to TRBD1. V was pared by 6 bases and J by 4 bases, with 6 bases of the junction left unmatched. In germline, CDR1 is MNHNS, CDR2 SASEGT. CDR3 size: 15 residues.

This chain uses TRBV5-1 with TRBJ2-1; TRBD1 agrees at 9 bases. The V and J ends lost 1 base and 5 bases, in that order; junction bases with no gene match: 13. The CDR3 extends over 18 amino acids. Germline CDR1 reads SGHRS; CDR2 reads YFSETQ. CDR3 loop: CASSLSPGQGRNNNEQFF. The CDR3, as DNA: TGCGCCAGCAGCTTGAGCCCAGGACAGGGGCGAAACAACAATGAGCAGTTCTTC.

The rearrangement links TRBV6-5 to TRBJ1-2, with 10 bases identical to TRBD1. V trimming: 8 bases; J trimming: 3 bases; junction bases outside the gene matches: 6. Germline V lookup: CDR1 MNHEY, CDR2 SVGAGI. CDR3 length equals 14 residues. CDR3 nucleotide sequence: TGTGCCAGCGGGAGGGACAGGGGTTACTATGGCTACACCTTC. Translation: CASGRDRGYYGYTF.

Only one count was recorded for this clone. J is TRBJ2-2 and V is TRBV7-8; 7 bases are a match to TRBD1. With 2 bases clipped from V and 6 bases from J, the junction kept 6 bases outside the gene matches. The CDR3 consists of 15 residues. The germline gives CDR1 SGHVS, CDR2 FQNEAQ. The CDR3 protein is CASSLQGESAGELFF. CDR3 DNA sequence: TGTGCCAGCAGCTTACAGGGGGAGAGCGCCGGGGAGCTGTTTTTT.

The chain recombines TRBV7-3 with TRBJ1-1; 9 bases are a match to TRBD1. Germline trimming cut 2 bases from V and 3 bases from J; bases unmatched to any gene: 7. The V gene's germline CDR1 is SGHTA and CDR2 FQGTGA. The CDR3 consists of 16 residues. The DNA of the CDR3 is TGTGCCAGCAGCTTATATGGGACAGGGAGGTACACTGAAGCTTTCTTT. It codes for CASSLYGTGRYTEAFF.

The rearrangement links TRBV19 to TRBJ2-1; either TRBD1 or TRBD2 may supply D (6 bases each). With 4 bases removed from V and 11 bases from J, the gap between germline ends came to 18 bases. This CDR3 has 14 amino acids. CDR1 is LNHDA and CDR2 is SQIVND in the germline V gene (reference sequence). The CDR3 sequence: CASSTRGGTTKQFF. Written as DNA, the CDR3 is TGTGCCAGTAGTACCCGCGGCGGGACAACGAAGCAGTTCTTC.

This chain uses TRBV28 with TRBJ1-4; a weak D match, TRBD1 (5 bases). The V gene's germline CDR1 is MDHEN and CDR2 SYDVKM. There are 15 residues in the CDR3. V lost 2 bases to trimming and J lost 6 bases, with 13 bases between them. The CDR3 spells CASSLIGARDEKLFF. DNA of the CDR3: TGTGCCAGCAGTTTAATAGGGGCTCGGGATGAAAAACTGTTTTTT.

CDR3 amino acids: CASSLSSGTSGSYEQFF. The CDR3 DNA reads as TGTGCCAGCAGCTTATCCTCCGGGACTAGCGGGAGCTATGAGCAGTTCTTC. The chain links TRBV11-2 to TRBJ2-1, with TRBD2 matching over 14 bases. The CDR3 sequence is 17 residues long. The germline V gene has CDR1 SGHAT and CDR2 FQNNGV. The trim removed 2 bases at V and 8 bases at J, leaving 8 bases unmatched. Based on the CDR3 plus reference TRBV11-2 and TRBJ2-1, the full variable domain is EAGVAQSPRYKIIEKRQSVAFWCNPISGHATLYWYQQILGQGPKLLIQFQNNGVVDDSQLPKDRFSAERLKGVDSTLKIQPAKLEDSAVYLCASSLSSGTSGSYEQFFGPGTRLTVL.

On this clone: The same CDR3 also results from other DNA sequences found in this sample. The chain employs TRBV6-5 and TRBJ1-6, with D hard to call. Per the germline V gene, CDR1 is MNHEY and CDR2 is SVGAGI. CDR3 length: 14 amino acids. The V gene lost 5 bases and the J gene lost 5 bases, with 10 bases spanning the gap. The CDR3 protein is CASSPGRNNSPLHF. In DNA form, the CDR3 reads TGTGCCAGCAGTCCGGGGAGGAATAATTCACCCCTCCACTTT.

This clone is a singleton in its sample. The V call is TRBV19, the J call TRBJ2-3; D is perhaps TRBD2 (6 bases). CDR3 size: 14 residues. The germline V and J ends were trimmed by 3 bases and 1 base, with 8 bases remaining between them. CDR1 is LNHDA and CDR2 is SQIVND in the germline V gene (reference sequence). The DNA for the CDR3 is TGTGCCAGTAGTATTACGGGGGGCACAGATACGCAGTATTTT. As protein: CASSITGGTDTQYF.

V gene TRBV5-8 combines with J gene TRBJ1-6; D is ambiguous. This CDR3 is built from 13 residues. Trimming cost V 3 bases and J 8 bases, with 9 bases left between them. Germline-derived CDR1 and CDR2 are SGHTS and YDEGEE. The CDR3 coding sequence is TGTGCCAGCAGCTACACAGAGGATTCACCCCTCCACTTT. The encoded protein is CASSYTEDSPLHF. Based on the CDR3 plus reference TRBV5-8 and TRBJ1-6, the full variable domain is EAGVTQSPTHLIKTRGQQATLRCSPISGHTSVYWYQQALGLGLQFLLWYDEGEERNRGNFPPRFSGRQFPNYSSELNVNALELEDSALYLCASSYTEDSPLHFGNGTRLTVT.

V gene TRBV7-8 combines with J gene TRBJ1-5; D is possibly TRBD1 (5 bases). V dropped 2 bases and J dropped 0 bases, with 17 bases sitting between them. This CDR3 is built from 18 residues. Germline V lookup: CDR1 SGHVS, CDR2 FQNEAQ. The CDR3, as DNA: TGTGCCAGCAGCTTACAGGGTCCCGTCTGGGGTAGCAATCAGCCCCAGCATTTT. It is translated as CASSLQGPVWGSNQPQHF. The full variable domain, in which reference TRBV7-8 and TRBJ1-5 provide the parts outside the CDR3, is GAGVSQSPRYKVAKRGQDVALRCDPISGHVSLFWYQQALGQGPEFLTYFQNEAQLDKSGLPSDRFFAERPEGSVSTLKIQRTQQEDSAVYLCASSLQGPVWGSNQPQHFGDGTRLSIL.